These 12 T cell receptor beta chains came from one sample sequenced in a study of blood T cell repertoires in COVID-19. Libraries were prepared by immunoSEQ multiplex PCR; TCRdb keeps only in-frame clonotypes and omits some of them. This table holds tens of thousands of clones, about four fifths found once. Sequencing was performed on peripheral blood. The receptors were sampled from a woman older than 75 with active or convalescent COVID-19.

The V and J genes are TRBV27 and TRBJ2-2; maybe TRBD2 (5 bases). The CDR3 spans 13 residues. V gave up 2 bases and J gave up 6 bases, with 7 bases separating them. CDR1 and CDR2 from the germline V gene are MNHEY and SMNVEV (reference sequence). The CDR3 region is CASSLIASGELFF. The CDR3 region has the DNA TGTGCCAGCAGTTTAATAGCGTCCGGGGAGCTGTTTTTT.

Only one count was recorded for this clone. The chain recombines TRBV5-4 with TRBJ2-6; TRBD1 aligns across 8 bases. Germline loops: CDR1 SGHNT, CDR2 YYREEE (reference sequence). The junction had 13 bases not matched to a gene; V was cut back by 5 bases and J by 0 bases. CDR3 length: 19 amino acids. The CDR3 region has the DNA TGTGCCAGCAGAGGGGAGTTGGACAGGGTGAGCTCTGGGGCCAACGTCCTGACTTTC. It encodes CASRGELDRVSSGANVLTF. The variable domain in full, with the rest retrieved from reference TRBV5-4 and TRBJ2-6, is ETGVTQSPTHLIKTRGQQVTLRCSSQSGHNTVSWYQQALGQGPQFIFQYYREEENGRGNFPPRFSGLQFPNYSSELNVNALELDDSALYLCASRGELDRVSSGANVLTFGAGSRLTVL.

This CDR3 reads CASSTRQANPTTNYGYTF. CDR3 coding DNA: TGTGCCAGCAGTACAAGACAAGCCAACCCGACGACTAACTATGGCTACACCTTC. The chain employs TRBV28 and TRBJ1-2, with unresolved D. The CDR3 length is 18 residues. V lost 5 bases, J lost 0 bases, and 22 bases lay in between. CDR1 is MDHEN and CDR2 is SYDVKM in the germline V gene.

This chain connects TRBV6-1 to TRBJ2-2, with D possibly TRBD2 on 5 matching bases. The CDR3 sequence is 18 residues long. Deletions cut 4 bases from V and 0 bases from J, with 18 bases between. CDR1 and CDR2 (germline): MNHNS, SASEGT. The CDR3 is CASSVEFVGNSNTGELFF. The CDR3 coding sequence is TGTGCCAGCAGTGTCGAATTCGTCGGGAACTCGAACACCGGGGAGCTGTTTTTT.

The chain uses TRBV28 and TRBJ1-6; D possibly corresponds to TRBD1 (6 bases). The germline V gene encodes CDR1 MDHEN and CDR2 SYDVKM. The CDR3 totals 14 residues. V was trimmed by 5 bases and J by 10 bases, leaving 15 bases between them. The CDR3 protein is CASSTNTGKSPLHF. In nucleotides, the CDR3 is TGTGCCAGCAGTACAAACACAGGGAAATCACCCCTCCACTTT.

The rearrangement uses TRBV19 and TRBJ1-4; 7 nucleotides match TRBD1. Trimming cost V 6 bases and J 6 bases; bases outside gene matches: 13. Germline CDR1 and CDR2: LNHDA and SQIVND (reference sequence). The CDR3 consists of 16 residues. In DNA, the CDR3 is TGTGCCAGTAGCCTACGACGAGAGGGGGCGCATGAAAAACTGTTTTTT. Its protein is CASSLRREGAHEKLFF.

The chain recombines TRBV19 with TRBJ2-7; 9 bases match TRBD1. Germline CDR1 LNHDA, CDR2 SQIVND (reference sequence). The V and J ends lost 5 bases and 1 base, in that order; junction bases with no gene match: 6. The length of the CDR3 is 15 residues. The CDR3 sequence is CASSSPGQGSYEQYF. CDR3 coding DNA: TGTGCCAGTAGTTCGCCGGGACAGGGATCCTACGAGCAGTACTTC.

This rearrangement joins TRBV29-1 to TRBJ2-5; 12 nucleotides line up with TRBD2. CDR3 size: 16 residues. Trimming removed 4 bases from V and 5 bases from J; junction bases left unmatched: 11. Germline values: CDR1 SQVTM, CDR2 ANQGSEA. The CDR3 DNA reads as TGCAGCGTTGTGGGAGCGCGACTAGCGGGAGTGGAGACCCAGTACTTC. Its translation is CSVVGARLAGVETQYF.

The rearrangement uses TRBV11-3 and TRBJ2-7; 11 bases are shared with TRBD2. CDR1 is SGHNT and CDR2 is YENEEA in the germline V gene. J lost 1 base, V lost 5 bases, and 4 bases had no gene match. This CDR3 is 15 amino acids long. The CDR3 region has the DNA TGTGCCAGCAGCCCAGGACTAGCGGGTTCCTACGAGCAGTACTTC. Its translation is CASSPGLAGSYEQYF.

The chain links TRBV6-5 to TRBJ2-3; a possible D gene is TRBD2 (7 bases). Germline CDR1 is MNHEY and CDR2 is SVGAGI. V was clipped by 7 bases and J by 4 bases, with 18 bases between them. The CDR3 extends over 15 amino acids. CDR3 protein: CASTPSAGAADTQYF. DNA of the CDR3: TGTGCCAGCACCCCCTCGGCGGGGGCTGCAGATACGCAGTATTTT.

The chain uses TRBV19 and TRBJ2-7, with a weak D call TRBD1 (6 bases). Trimming stripped 5 bases from V and 2 bases from J, with 13 bases between. The CDR3 runs 14 residues. The germline gives CDR1 LNHDA, CDR2 SQIVND (reference sequence). CDR3 amino acids: CASSPLQGTYEQYF. CDR3 DNA sequence: TGTGCCAGTAGTCCCCTACAGGGCACCTACGAGCAGTACTTC. Complete variable domain (other parts from reference TRBV19 and TRBJ2-7): DGGITQSPKYLFRKEGQNVTLSCEQNLNHDAMYWYRQDPGQGLRLIYYSQIVNDFQKGDIAEGYSVSREKKESFPLTVTSAQKNPTAFYLCASSPLQGTYEQYFGPGTRLTVT.

This clone has just one count. The chain employs TRBV3-1 (or the pseudogene TRBV3-2) and TRBJ2-7, with 9 nucleotides matching TRBD1. After removal of 4 bases from V and 4 bases from J, the junction contained 2 bases not matched to a gene. The CDR3 contains 13 residues. Germline CDR1 reads LGHDT; CDR2 reads YNNKEL (reference sequence). CDR3 nucleotides: TGTGCCAGCAGCCGGGGACAGGGTTACGAGCAGTACTTC. This encodes CASSRGQGYEQYF.